Below, one TCR beta chain is given with its context. The target antigen is unknown. Trimming took 2 bases from V and 10 from J, leaving 9 bases between them. The CDR3 spans 12 residues. Germline assignment: CDR1 MNHNY and CDR2 SVGAGI (reference sequence). TCRdb reprocessed the 5' RACE reads via MiXCR and lists one record per CDR3 protein. The data show under 550,000 distinct CDR3 sequences, 15% to 20% seen once. This record comes from a study of T-cell memory formation after mild COVID-19. Overall study results and limits: Among clones peaking at day 37 in the second wave, SARS-CoV-2 specificity remained unconfirmed. Contracting CD4+ clones lay largely in CM and EM, with CD8+ ones residing in EMRA.

The receptor's source is an adult woman who had mild COVID-19 (a few samples of this study predate the infection). Cell type and time point are not known. This sequence joins TRBV6-6 and TRBJ2-1, with unresolved D. The sequenced sample was PBMCs or a T cell subset sorted from them (not recorded which). CDR3 coding DNA: TGTGCCAGCAGTTACGCCTCCCGCGAGCAGTTCTTC. This encodes CASSYASREQFF.